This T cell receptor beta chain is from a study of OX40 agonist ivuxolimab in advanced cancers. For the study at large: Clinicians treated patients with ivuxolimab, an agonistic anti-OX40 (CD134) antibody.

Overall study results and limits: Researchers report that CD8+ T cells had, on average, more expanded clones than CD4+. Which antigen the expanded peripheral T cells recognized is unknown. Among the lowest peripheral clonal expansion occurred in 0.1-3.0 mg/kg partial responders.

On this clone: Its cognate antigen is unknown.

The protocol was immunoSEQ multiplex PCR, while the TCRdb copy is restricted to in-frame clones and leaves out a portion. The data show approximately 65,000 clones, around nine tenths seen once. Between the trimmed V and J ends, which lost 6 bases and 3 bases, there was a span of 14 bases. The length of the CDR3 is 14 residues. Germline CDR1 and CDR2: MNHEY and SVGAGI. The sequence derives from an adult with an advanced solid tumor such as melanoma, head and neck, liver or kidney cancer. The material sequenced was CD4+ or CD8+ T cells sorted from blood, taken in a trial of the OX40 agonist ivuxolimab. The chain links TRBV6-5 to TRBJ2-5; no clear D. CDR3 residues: CASSPEKVKETQYF. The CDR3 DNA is TGTGCCAGCAGCCCGGAGAAAGTCAAAGAGACCCAGTACTTC.